Each of the 20 T cell receptor beta chains below was sequenced from the same sample in a study of molecular identifiers for immune sequencing clone quantification. TCRdb reanalysed the PCR reads using MiXCR and keeps one entry per CDR3 protein. The sample includes tens of thousands of distinct CDR3 sequences, about 15% of them seen just once. The specimen was naive CD8+ T cells from blood, with Jurkat cell RNA spiked in. Subset described: FACS-sorted CD8+CD4-CCR7+CD45RA+ naive T cells. The receptors come from a human donor in good health. Some libraries in this study had Jurkat cell RNA spiked in.

Within the sample, this clonotype is medium-sized. The J gene is TRBJ2-3, the V gene TRBV29-1; TRBD1 agrees at 8 bases. V lost 3 bases and J lost 1; bases outside the gene matches: 6. The germline gives CDR1 SQVTM, CDR2 ANQGSEA. This CDR3 contains 15 residues. The CDR3 nucleotides read TGCAGCGTTGACGAGACAGGGGCTGGCACAGATACGCAGTATTTT. Protein: CSVDETGAGTDTQYF.

This clonotype is medium-sized by share. The rearrangement joins TRBV21-1 to TRBJ2-3; the D segment call TRBD2 is taken from the table without a DNA check. TRBV21-1 is noted as a pseudogene. The CDR3 is made up of 16 amino acids. The CDR3 loop reads CASSPTPRQETDTQYF. CDR3 nucleotide sequence: TGTGCCAGCAGCCCCACTCCGCGGCAGGAAACAGATACGCAGTATTTT.

In this sample, this clonotype turned up many times. This sequence joins TRBV6-5 and TRBJ2-7, with D tentatively TRBD1 or TRBD2 (6 bases each). The V gene's germline CDR1 is MNHEY and CDR2 SVGAGI. V was clipped by 0 bases and J by 5 bases, with 14 bases between them. There are 15 residues in the CDR3. The CDR3 is CASSYSVGGLDEQYF. The CDR3 bases are TGTGCCAGCAGTTACTCGGTAGGGGGGCTGGACGAGCAGTACTTC.

This clonotype came up many times. This chain links TRBV7-8 with TRBJ2-4; D is undetermined. The CDR3 extends over 13 amino acids. Germline V CDR1 and CDR2: SGHVS, FQNEAQ. V was trimmed by 0 bases and J by 8 bases, leaving 8 bases between them. CDR3 coding DNA: TGTGCCAGCAGCTTAGCCCTAGGCGACATTCAGTACTTC. It specifies CASSLALGDIQYF.

This clonotype was seen ten or more times. The V call is TRBV20-1, the J call TRBJ1-1; 9 nucleotides agree with TRBD1. V was clipped by 0 bases and J by 6 bases; unmatched bases: 5. The germline V gene encodes CDR1 DFQATT and CDR2 SNEGSKA (reference sequence). The CDR3 is 14 amino acids. The CDR3 DNA reads TGCAGTGCTAGAGAGGACAGGGGTCGGGCTGAAGCTTTCTTT. Residues: CSAREDRGRAEAFF.

V is TRBV5-1 and J is TRBJ2-1, with TRBD2 matching over 12 bases. This CDR3 is 13 amino acids long. Trimming cost V 4 bases and J 7 bases; bases outside gene matches: 0. Germline CDR1 SGHRS, CDR2 YFSETQ. The CDR3 spells CASSGTSGNEQFF. The CDR3 coding sequence is TGCGCCAGCAGCGGGACTAGCGGGAATGAGCAGTTCTTC.

This clonotype has only a few counts. It may be a read error: a sequence one base away is much more abundant. This chain uses TRBV7-9 with TRBJ1-4; D gene ambiguous. Trimming removed 5 bases from V and 10 bases from J, with 23 bases in between. The CDR3 contains 16 residues. Germline values: CDR1 SEHNR, CDR2 FQNEAQ (reference sequence). CDR3 in amino acids: CASSHIPVGYGGKLFF. For the CDR3, the DNA is TGTGCCAGCAGCCACATACCGGTTGGGTACGGAGGAAAACTGTTTTTT.

This clonotype was observed at least ten times. The genes are TRBV20-1 and TRBJ2-5, with a possible D match to TRBD2 (6 bases). The germline V gene encodes CDR1 DFQATT and CDR2 SNEGSKA (reference sequence). The CDR3 extends over 16 amino acids. The V end lost 1 base, the J end lost 5 bases, and 20 bases lay between the germline ends. In DNA form, the CDR3 reads TGCAGTGCTAGAGTCCGAGCGGTGGAGGGCCGGGAGACCCAGTACTTC. The encoded protein is CSARVRAVEGRETQYF.

J is TRBJ2-1 and V is TRBV29-1, with a weak D call TRBD2 (6 bases). This CDR3 contains 16 residues. Germline CDR1 SQVTM, CDR2 ANQGSEA. Trimming took 4 bases from V and 0 from J, leaving 16 bases between them. The CDR3: CSVGGVSGLSYNEQFF. In DNA, the CDR3 is TGCAGCGTTGGGGGGGTCAGCGGGCTCTCCTACAATGAGCAGTTCTTC.

This clonotype occurred many times. The chain employs TRBV11-3 and TRBJ2-1, with D perhaps matching TRBD1 (6 bases). V dropped 5 bases and J dropped 6 bases, with 14 bases sitting between them. Per the germline V gene, CDR1 is SGHNT and CDR2 is YENEEA. The CDR3 consists of 14 residues. The CDR3 is CASSRPDSPNEQFF. In DNA, the CDR3 is TGTGCCAGCAGCCGCCCGGACAGCCCCAATGAGCAGTTCTTC. Supplemented by reference TRBV11-3 and TRBJ2-1, the full variable domain reads EAGVVQSPRYKIIEKKQPVAFWCNPISGHNTLYWYLQNLGQGPELLIRYENEEAVDDSQLPKDRFSAERLKGVDSTLKIQPAELGDSAVYLCASSRPDSPNEQFFGPGTRLTVL.

There are many counts of this clonotype. The J gene is TRBJ2-7, the V gene TRBV11-3; D might be TRBD2 (5 bases). The ends were cut back, 4 bases at V and 7 bases at J, with 14 bases in the middle. CDR1 and CDR2 (germline): SGHNT, YENEEA. The CDR3 totals 13 residues. CDR3 loop: CASSSSVGEEQYF. Here the CDR3 DNA reads TGTGCCAGCAGCTCCTCTGTCGGGGAAGAGCAGTACTTC.

This clonotype was seen only a few times. Being one base from a much bigger clone, this may be a read error. The chain recombines TRBV6-6 with TRBJ2-3, with D hard to call. The V and J ends lost 4 bases and 5 bases respectively, with 13 bases between them. The CDR3 spans 14 residues. Per the germline V gene, CDR1 is MNHNY and CDR2 is SVGAGI (reference sequence). DNA of the CDR3: TGTGCCAGCAGTTGCGCAGGATGGCGAGATACGCAGTATTTT. This gives the protein CASSCAGWRDTQYF.

Only a few counts were recorded for this clonotype. A read error is possible here, since a much larger clone lies one base away. The J gene is TRBJ2-7, the V gene TRBV4-2; 8 nucleotides match TRBD2. This CDR3 is built from 14 residues. V lost 4 bases, J lost 3 bases, and 5 bases stayed unmatched. The germline V gene encodes CDR1 LGHNA and CDR2 YNFKEQ. The CDR3 here is CASSPGLVDYEQYF. The CDR3 DNA reads TGTGCCAGCAGCCCGGGACTAGTGGACTACGAGCAGTACTTC.

The sample holds many counts of this clonotype. The chain recombines TRBV29-1 with TRBJ2-1; no reliable D call. CDR1 is SQVTM, CDR2 ANQGSEA, per germline. The V end was cut by 8 bases, the J end by 0 bases, with 11 bases between. The CDR3 has 13 amino acids. The CDR3 DNA reads as TGCAGCCAAACTACCAGCTCCTACAATGAGCAGTTCTTC. Translation gives CSQTTSSYNEQFF.

This clonotype was recorded many times. This sequence joins TRBV4-3 and TRBJ1-5; the D gene is possibly TRBD1 (5 bases). This CDR3 is 17 amino acids long. V lost 0 bases to trimming and J lost 3 bases, with 15 bases between them. Germline lookup yields CDR1 LGHNA and CDR2 YSLEER. As DNA, the CDR3 is TGCGCCAGCAGCCAAGATTCGTCAGGGAGGAACAATCAGCCCCAGCATTTT. The encoded protein is CASSQDSSGRNNQPQHF.

Of note for this clonotype: The junction departs from the called germline gene at one end, perhaps through a read error. The chain carries TRBV6-1 and TRBJ2-7, with a tentative D call TRBD2 (6 bases). CDR3 size: 15 residues. Germline V CDR1 and CDR2: MNHNS, SASEGT. CDR3 in DNA: TGTGCCGGCAGTGAATCGGTCTTTGGGGGGTACGAGCAGTACTTC. Translation gives CAGSESVFGGYEQYF.

This clonotype was counted ten times or more. CDR3 DNA sequence: TGTGCCAGTAGTACAGCCGGGGGCTACAATCAGCCCCAGCATTTT. It codes for CASSTAGGYNQPQHF. The chain employs TRBV19 and TRBJ1-5; tentatively, D is TRBD1 (6 bases). The CDR3 covers 15 residues. In germline, CDR1 is LNHDA, CDR2 SQIVND (reference sequence). V was trimmed by 4 bases and J by 3 bases, leaving 13 bases between them.

This clonotype is termed medium-sized. J is TRBJ2-4 and V is TRBV20-1; either TRBD1 or TRBD2 may fit D (5 bases each). Germline assignment: CDR1 DFQATT and CDR2 SNEGSKA (reference sequence). This CDR3 is built from 13 residues. With 3 bases removed from V and 0 bases from J, the gap between germline ends came to 6 bases. This chain's CDR3 is CSASGTAKNIQYF. In DNA form, the CDR3 reads TGCAGTGCTAGCGGGACAGCCAAAAACATTCAGTACTTC.

This clonotype came up many times. The chain couples TRBV5-1 to TRBJ1-4; no clear D gene. The CDR3 length is 15 residues. Trimming removed 0 bases from V and 2 bases from J, with 8 bases in between. Per the germline V gene, CDR1 is SGHRS and CDR2 is YFSETQ. The CDR3 here is CASSLEGSTNEKLFF. The CDR3 DNA follows: TGCGCCAGCAGCTTGGAAGGGAGCACTAATGAAAAACTGTTTTTT.

This clonotype was detected many times. This rearrangement joins TRBV24-1 to TRBJ2-5, with D perhaps TRBD1 or TRBD2 (5 bases each). Trimming cost V 3 bases and J 2 bases, with 15 bases left between them. This CDR3 is 16 amino acids long. CDR1 KGHDR and CDR2 SFDVKD come from the germline V gene. The CDR3 DNA sequence: TGTGCCACCAGTGATCCGCCTCGGGACGATCAAGAGACCCAGTACTTC. Amino acids: CATSDPPRDDQETQYF.